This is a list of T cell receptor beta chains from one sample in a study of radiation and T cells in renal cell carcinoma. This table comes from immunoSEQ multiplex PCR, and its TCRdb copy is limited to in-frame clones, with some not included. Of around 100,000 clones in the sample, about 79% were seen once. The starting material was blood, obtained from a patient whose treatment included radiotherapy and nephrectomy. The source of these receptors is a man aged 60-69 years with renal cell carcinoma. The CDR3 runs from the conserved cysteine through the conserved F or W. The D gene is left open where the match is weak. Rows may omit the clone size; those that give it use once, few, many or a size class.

CDR3 DNA: TGCGCCAGCAGCTCAAGTCTATCGGGGCAGCCTAGGATTGGCGAGCAGTACTTC
CDR3 protein: CASSSSLSGQPRIGEQYF
clone size: .
V gene: TRBV5-1
D gene: .
J gene: TRBJ2-7

CDR3 DNA: TGCGCCAGCAGCCGTCGACAGGGGTTGGGGTATGGCTACACCTTC
CDR3 protein: CASSRRQGLGYGYTF
clone size: .
V gene: TRBV4-1
D gene: TRBD1
J gene: TRBJ1-2

CDR3 DNA: TGTGCCAGCAGTTTCCTTGAAGGTCGAGAGCAGTTCTTC
CDR3 protein: CASSFLEGREQFF
clone size: .
V gene: TRBV28
D gene: .
J gene: TRBJ2-1

CDR3 DNA: TGTGCCAGCTCATACAGGGAGGACACTGAAGCTTTCTTT
CDR3 protein: CASSYREDTEAFF
clone size: .
V gene: TRBV18
D gene: .
J gene: TRBJ1-1

CDR3 DNA: TGTGCCAGCTCACAGGACAGGGAAGGTGAAGCTTTCTTT
CDR3 protein: CASSQDREGEAFF
clone size: .
V gene: TRBV18
D gene: TRBD1
J gene: TRBJ1-1

CDR3 DNA: TGTGCCAGCTCACCCCTTCCGTGGGCCAACGTCCTGACTTTC
CDR3 protein: CASSPLPWANVLTF
clone size: .
V gene: TRBV18
D gene: .
J gene: TRBJ2-6

CDR3 DNA: TGTGCCAGCAGGGCCGAGGGGGCAGAGACCCAGTACTTC
CDR3 protein: CASRAEGAETQYF
clone size: .
V gene: TRBV28
D gene: TRBD1
J gene: TRBJ2-5

CDR3 DNA: TGTGCCAGTAGTATTCTAGCGTCAACTAGCACAGATACGCAGTATTTT
CDR3 protein: CASSILASTSTDTQYF
clone size: .
V gene: TRBV19
D gene: .
J gene: TRBJ2-3

CDR3 DNA: TGCGCCAGCAGCCAGCCGGGACAGAACTACGAGCAGTACTTC
CDR3 protein: CASSQPGQNYEQYF
clone size: .
V gene: TRBV4-1
D gene: TRBD1
J gene: TRBJ2-7

CDR3 DNA: TGTGCCAGCAGTCGGACATTATGGGCCTACGAGCAGTACTTC
CDR3 protein: CASSRTLWAYEQYF
clone size: .
V gene: TRBV2
D gene: .
J gene: TRBJ2-7

CDR3 DNA: TGCGCCAGCAGCGAGACAGGGTTGCGGAACACTGAAGCTTTCTTT
CDR3 protein: CASSETGLRNTEAFF
clone size: .
V gene: TRBV5-1
D gene: TRBD1
J gene: TRBJ1-1

CDR3 DNA: TGCGCCAGCAGCTCGTTGGGACTAGCGGGAGCCGGGGAGCTGTTTTTT
CDR3 protein: CASSSLGLAGAGELFF
clone size: .
V gene: TRBV5-1
D gene: TRBD2
J gene: TRBJ2-2

CDR3 DNA: TGTGCCAGCAATCCGTCTGGGTCGGTCCACGAGCAGTACTTC
CDR3 protein: CASNPSGSVHEQYF
clone size: once
V gene: TRBV28
D gene: .
J gene: TRBJ2-7

CDR3 DNA: TGTGCCAGCAGCGGGACACAGGATAATCAGCCCCAGCATTTT
CDR3 protein: CASSGTQDNQPQHF
clone size: once
V gene: TRBV2
D gene: .
J gene: TRBJ1-5

CDR3 DNA: TGTGCCAGTAGTATAGGGGAGCTGTTTTTT
CDR3 protein: CASSIGELFF
clone size: once
V gene: TRBV19
D gene: .
J gene: TRBJ2-2

CDR3 DNA: TGTGCCAGCAGCTCCCAGCGGGAGGGCTCCTACGAGCAGTACTTC
CDR3 protein: CASSSQREGSYEQYF
clone size: .
V gene: TRBV14
D gene: TRBD2
J gene: TRBJ2-7